The 27 T cell receptor beta chains reported below all come from one sample, sequenced in a study of control samples from healthy donors and cancer patients. Measured with immunoSEQ multiplex PCR; TCRdb has only the in-frame clones, and not every one. The table lists around 150,000 clones, around 88% of them singletons, with roughly 1.7% in the top ten. Sequenced input: blood. All receptors derive from a man aged 18 to 30 in good health.

The chain links TRBV18 to TRBJ2-3; 9 nucleotides agree with TRBD1. J gave up 2 bases and V 1 base, and 4 bases lay outside the gene matches. The length of the CDR3 is 16 residues. Per germline, CDR1 KGHSH and CDR2 LQKENI. This chain's CDR3 is CASSPQGQGLTDTQYF. For the CDR3, the DNA is TGTGCCAGCTCACCACAGGGACAGGGCCTCACAGATACGCAGTATTTT.

The chain employs TRBV4-3 and TRBJ2-5; 8 bases fit TRBD1. Germline lookup yields CDR1 LGHNA and CDR2 YSLEER. The ends lost 0 bases at V and 5 bases at J; junction bases unmatched: 17. The CDR3 is 19 residues long. The CDR3 is CASSQDTSGTGEFWETQYF. CDR3 bases: TGCGCCAGCAGCCAAGATACATCCGGGACAGGAGAGTTTTGGGAGACCCAGTACTTC.

Regarding this clone: One junction end does not reproduce the germline sequence, and a read error may be involved. V gene TRBV4-1 combines with J gene TRBJ1-6; no clear D gene. Per germline, CDR1 MGHRA and CDR2 YSYEKL. CDR3 size: 18 residues. The CDR3 DNA follows: TGCGCCAGCAGCCAAAGGACTCCCGGTAGCTCCTATAATTCGCCCCTCCACTTT. It specifies CASSQRTPGSSYNSPLHF.

This chain connects TRBV3-1 (or the pseudogene TRBV3-2) to TRBJ2-5, with 7 nucleotides matching TRBD2. Germline CDR1 reads LGHDT; CDR2 reads YNNKEL (reference sequence). The CDR3 is made up of 14 amino acids. V was pared by 2 bases and J by 5 bases, with 5 bases of the junction left unmatched. The CDR3 here is CASSQLRGGETQYF. The CDR3 bases are TGTGCCAGCAGCCAACTTCGGGGAGGGGAGACCCAGTACTTC.

The chain recombines TRBV19 with TRBJ2-7; tentatively, D is TRBD1 (5 bases). This CDR3 spans 14 amino acids. Germline V lookup: CDR1 LNHDA, CDR2 SQIVND (reference sequence). Trimming left V 5 bases short and J 0 bases short, with 11 bases between. The CDR3 loop reads CASSRQGASYEQYF. Written as DNA, the CDR3 is TGTGCCAGTAGTCGGCAGGGTGCCTCCTACGAGCAGTACTTC.

The chain couples TRBV30 to TRBJ1-6; weak D call: TRBD1 (6 bases). Trimming shortened V by 0 bases and J by 9 bases, and 12 bases separated the two germline ends. The CDR3 loop spans 14 amino acids. Per the germline V gene, CDR1 is GTSNPN and CDR2 is SVGIG (reference sequence). CDR3 in amino acids: CAWSVGQDSSPLHF. CDR3 DNA: TGTGCCTGGAGTGTAGGGCAGGACAGTTCACCCCTCCACTTT.

This clone was recorded only once. This chain connects TRBV2 to TRBJ1-1, with 7 positions matching TRBD1. The CDR3 totals 16 residues. CDR1 is SNHLY, CDR2 FYNNEI, per germline. V lost 5 bases and J lost 5; bases outside the gene matches: 14. DNA for the CDR3: TGTGCCAGCAGTAAATTAGGACAGGCCCGTGGAACTGAAGCTTTCTTT. It translates to CASSKLGQARGTEAFF.

CDR3: CATLDSYSGNTIYF. The CDR3, as DNA: TGTGCCACTTTGGACAGTTACTCTGGAAACACCATATATTTT. The gene calls are TRBV15 and TRBJ1-3; the D gene is possibly TRBD1 (6 bases). From germline, CDR1 is LNHNV and CDR2 YYDKDF (reference sequence). This CDR3 region has 14 residues. V dropped 9 bases and J dropped 0 bases, with 12 bases sitting between them.

The V and J genes are TRBV28 and TRBJ1-6; tentatively, D is TRBD1 (5 bases). Trimming took off 5 bases at V and 6 bases at J, with 11 bases between the two ends. The CDR3 is 14 residues long. The germline gives CDR1 MDHEN, CDR2 SYDVKM. The CDR3 reads CASSRQTSNSPLHF. CDR3 nucleotides: TGTGCCAGCAGTCGACAGACGTCTAATTCACCCCTCCACTTT.

This clone has only one observation. V and J are TRBV4-1 and TRBJ1-1; no clear D. The V end was cut by 1 base, the J end by 0 bases, with 15 bases between. The CDR3 sequence is 17 residues long. The germline V gene has CDR1 MGHRA and CDR2 YSYEKL. CDR3 sequence (DNA): TGCGCCAGCAGCCAAGTCCGGCAGCCCAACATGAACACTGAAGCTTTCTTT. Encoded protein: CASSQVRQPNMNTEAFF.

The gene calls are TRBV6-2 or TRBV6-3 and TRBJ1-2; 8 bases fit TRBD1. The CDR3 runs to 13 residues. Germline CDR1 reads MNHEY; CDR2 reads SVGEGT. J lost 2 bases, V lost 6 bases, and 2 bases had no gene match. The CDR3 is CASSRDRNYGYTF. CDR3 DNA: TGTGCCAGCAGCCGGGACAGGAACTATGGCTACACCTTC.

The CDR3 spells CASHIREANEQFF. CDR3 coding DNA: TGTGCCAGCCACATCCGGGAGGCCAATGAGCAGTTCTTC. The chain is built from TRBV6-5 and TRBJ2-1, with 7 bases lining up with TRBD2. The V gene end was trimmed by 8 bases and the J gene end by 6 bases; junction bases not matched to a gene: 7. CDR3 size: 13 residues. Germline CDR1 is MNHEY and CDR2 is SVGAGI.

V and J are TRBV7-9 and TRBJ2-7; D is perhaps TRBD1 (6 bases). Germline-derived CDR1 and CDR2 are SEHNR and FQNEAQ (reference sequence). The germline V and J ends were trimmed by 0 bases and 9 bases, with 9 bases remaining between them. This CDR3 spans 12 amino acids. The CDR3 coding sequence is TGTGCCAGCAGCTTAGCGTTGGACAGGCAGTACTTC. Encoded protein: CASSLALDRQYF.

The chain recombines TRBV27 with TRBJ2-2, with 9 bases lining up with TRBD1. Germline loops: CDR1 MNHEY, CDR2 SMNVEV (reference sequence). Trimming took 4 bases from V and 7 from J; bases not matched to a gene: 4. CDR3 length: 14 amino acids. CDR3 region: CASSWDREVGELFF. For the CDR3, the DNA is TGTGCCAGCAGTTGGGACAGGGAAGTCGGGGAGCTGTTTTTT.

The chain has TRBV29-1 and TRBJ1-2; D is undetermined. Per germline, CDR1 SQVTM and CDR2 ANQGSEA. The CDR3 is 12 amino acids. Trimming removed 6 bases from V and 8 bases from J, with 16 bases in between. The CDR3 is CSVTSGREGYTF. The CDR3 bases are TGCAGCGTCACCAGCGGGCGCGAAGGCTACACCTTC.

On this clone: The same CDR3 also results from other DNA sequences found in this sample. V and J are TRBV5-1 and TRBJ2-1, with D uncertain. The V end was cut by 5 bases, the J end by 0 bases, with 6 bases between. Germline V gene data show CDR1 as SGHRS and CDR2 as YFSETQ. The CDR3 extends over 13 amino acids. CDR3 DNA sequence: TGCGCCAGCAGTCTGAGCTCCTACAATGAGCAGTTCTTC. It specifies CASSLSSYNEQFF.

The J gene is TRBJ1-1, the V gene TRBV5-4; D is uncertain. The V end was cut by 0 bases, the J end by 1 base, with 7 bases between. CDR3 size: 14 residues. CDR1 and CDR2 from the germline V gene are SGHNT and YYREEE (reference sequence). The DNA of the CDR3 is TGTGCCAGCAGCTTGGAGCAGCAGAACACTGAAGCTTTCTTT. Residues: CASSLEQQNTEAFF.

This clone was seen a few times. The V and J genes are TRBV24-1 and TRBJ2-7; D ambiguous. This CDR3 spans 11 amino acids. In germline, CDR1 is KGHDR, CDR2 SFDVKD. V lost 6 bases to trimming and J lost 5 bases, with 7 bases between them. In nucleotides, the CDR3 is TGTGCCACCAGTTCTGGGGACGAGCAGTACTTC. Its translation: CATSSGDEQYF.

The CDR3 is CASSQDRGDSTNEKLFF. The CDR3 DNA sequence: TGCGCCAGCAGCCAAGACCGAGGGGACTCCACTAATGAAAAACTGTTTTTT. The gene calls are TRBV4-3 and TRBJ1-4; a possible D gene is TRBD1 (5 bases). The ends were cut back, 0 bases at V and 2 bases at J, with 13 bases in the middle. CDR1 is LGHNA, CDR2 YSLEER, per germline. The length of the CDR3 is 17 residues.

This clone was seen a few times. The genes are TRBV27 and TRBJ2-7; D might be TRBD1 (8 bases). Germline V gene data show CDR1 as MNHEY and CDR2 as SMNVEV (reference sequence). The CDR3 has 15 residues. Between the trimmed V and J ends, which lost 4 bases and 7 bases, there was a span of 20 bases. The CDR3 region has the DNA TGTGCCAGCAGTTCCCAAACAGGGGGGGTGAGGGAGCAGTACTTC. Translating it yields CASSSQTGGVREQYF.

V is TRBV4-2 and J is TRBJ1-1, with D unresolved. V was pared by 2 bases and J by 1 base, with 8 bases between. The germline V gene has CDR1 LGHNA and CDR2 YNFKEQ. The CDR3 is made up of 14 amino acids. The chain's CDR3 is CASSQPHGNTEAFF. CDR3 coding DNA: TGTGCCAGCAGCCAACCGCATGGGAACACTGAAGCTTTCTTT.

The chain has TRBV5-4 and TRBJ2-2, with D perhaps matching TRBD1 (6 bases). The CDR3 sequence is 16 residues long. The germline V and J ends were trimmed by 0 bases and 1 base, with 10 bases remaining between them. In germline, CDR1 is SGHNT, CDR2 YYREEE (reference sequence). DNA of the CDR3: TGTGCCAGCAGCTTGGTCCCGGGACAGAACACCGGGGAGCTGTTTTTT. Protein product: CASSLVPGQNTGELFF.

The V gene is TRBV6-1, the J gene TRBJ1-2; D perhaps matches TRBD1 (5 bases). V lost 8 bases and J lost 8, with 12 bases in between. CDR1 and CDR2 (germline): MNHNS, SASEGT. The CDR3 runs 11 residues. This CDR3 is CASLARGGYTF. In nucleotides, the CDR3 is TGTGCCAGCCTCGCCCGGGGGGGCTACACCTTC.

This rearrangement joins TRBV11-2 to TRBJ2-5; D gene unclear. The V end lost 2 bases, the J end lost 1 base, and 5 bases lay between the germline ends. Germline loops: CDR1 SGHAT, CDR2 FQNNGV. CDR3 size: 13 residues. The DNA for the CDR3 is TGTGCCAGCAGCTTATTCGGCCAAGAGACCCAGTACTTC. Protein sequence: CASSLFGQETQYF.

The gene calls are TRBV5-1 and TRBJ2-3, with TRBD2 matching 14 bases. Germline V gene sequence: CDR1 SGHRS, CDR2 YFSETQ. Trimming took 4 bases from V and 10 from J; bases not matched to a gene: 11. CDR3 length: 16 residues. For the CDR3, the DNA is TGCGCCAGCAGCCCGTCGACTAGCGGGGGGGCCGGAGCGCAGTATTTT. Protein product: CASSPSTSGGAGAQYF.

The chain has TRBV18 and TRBJ2-7; D may match TRBD1 or TRBD2 (5 bases each). Trimming left V 0 bases short and J 4 bases short, with 13 bases between. The germline V gene has CDR1 KGHSH and CDR2 LQKENI. The CDR3 is made up of 15 amino acids. The CDR3 DNA follows: TGTGCCAGCTCACCACCGTCCCCGGGGCAATACGAGCAGTACTTC. It codes for CASSPPSPGQYEQYF.

This chain connects TRBV9 to TRBJ2-5, with D perhaps matching TRBD1 (6 bases). This CDR3 is 15 amino acids long. The V end lost 4 bases, the J end lost 4 bases, and 17 bases lay between the germline ends. CDR1 is SGDLS, CDR2 YYNGEE, per germline. CDR3: CASSPTYEGGETQYF. In DNA, the CDR3 is TGTGCCAGCAGCCCAACGTATGAAGGGGGAGAGACCCAGTACTTC.